A selection of T cell receptor beta chains follows, all from one sample in a study of shared clonotypes between healthy human individuals. Method: immunoSEQ multiplex PCR; TCRdb's copy keeps in-frame clones and lacks some. The sample yields 850,000 to 1,100,000 clones, around 77% seen once. The sequencing input was memory CD4+ T cells from PBMCs. The receptors derive from a man between 18 and 29 years old in good health. Some clones in this sample may be carry-over from other donors' samples. Each CDR3 is given with its conserved first and last residue. The D gene is left open where the match is weak. Rows give clone size only sometimes, using once, few, many, or a class for an expanded clone.

size: few
D: TRBD2
V: TRBV5-1
J: TRBJ2-5
DNA: TGCGCCAGCAGCTTGCGGCCTAGCGGGATGCAACAAGAGACCCAGTACTTC
CDR3: CASSLRPSGMQQETQYF

size: .
D: .
V: TRBV4-3
J: TRBJ1-2
DNA: TGCGCCAGCAGCCAAATTCTTTTTAACTATGGCTACACCTTC
CDR3: CASSQILFNYGYTF

size: few
D: .
V: TRBV5-1
J: TRBJ1-2
DNA: TGCGCCAGCAGCTTGGGGGCGTATGGCTACACCTTC
CDR3: CASSLGAYGYTF

size: .
D: TRBD1
V: TRBV9
J: TRBJ1-1
DNA: TGTGCCAGCAGCTCGAACAGGGGGCACACTGAAGCTTTCTTT
CDR3: CASSSNRGHTEAFF

size: .
D: .
V: TRBV9
J: TRBJ1-4
DNA: TGTGCCAGCAGCGTAGATGGGAGAGAAAAACTGTTTTTT
CDR3: CASSVDGREKLFF

size: .
D: .
V: TRBV4-2
J: TRBJ2-7
DNA: TGTGCCAGCAGCCAAGATAACAGGGCAGTCTACGAGCAGTACTTC
CDR3: CASSQDNRAVYEQYF

size: .
D: .
V: TRBV4-2
J: TRBJ1-2
DNA: TGTGCCAGCAGCCAAGCCTCACAGGGTTGGGACTATGGCTACACCTTC
CDR3: CASSQASQGWDYGYTF

size: .
D: TRBD2
V: TRBV10-2
J: TRBJ2-5
DNA: TGCGCCAGCAGCATAGCGGGAGGAAACCAAGAGACCCAGTACTTC
CDR3: CASSIAGGNQETQYF

size: .
D: .
V: TRBV9
J: TRBJ2-7
DNA: TGTGCCAGCAGCCCCGAAGGGACAAACTACGAGCAGTACTTC
CDR3: CASSPEGTNYEQYF

size: .
D: TRBD1
V: TRBV6-6
J: TRBJ1-2
DNA: TGTGCCAGCAGTTACCGACAGGGACAGGGAGCCTATGGCTACACCTTC
CDR3: CASSYRQGQGAYGYTF

size: .
D: .
V: TRBV18
J: TRBJ1-1
DNA: TGTGCCAGCTCACCACCCGGCAGGTCCTACCTGAACACTAAAGCTTTCTTT
CDR3: CASSPPGRSYLNTKAFF

size: .
D: .
V: TRBV29-1
J: TRBJ1-1
DNA: TGCAGCGCAGACGGGGTTACTGAAGCTTTCTTT
CDR3: CSADGVTEAFF

size: .
D: .
V: TRBV5-4
J: TRBJ1-4
DNA: TGTGCCAGCAGCTTGACCACAGGGCTGGCTAATGAAAAACTGTTTTTT
CDR3: CASSLTTGLANEKLFF

size: .
D: .
V: TRBV28
J: TRBJ2-5
DNA: TGTGCCAGCAGGTCCACTGGGGAGACCCAGTACTTC
CDR3: CASRSTGETQYF

size: .
D: TRBD2
V: TRBV11-1
J: TRBJ2-2
DNA: TGTGCCAGCAGCCGTCTAGCGGGAGAGATCTCCGGGGAGCTGTTTTTT
CDR3: CASSRLAGEISGELFF

size: .
D: .
V: TRBV5-4
J: TRBJ2-1
DNA: TGTGCCAGCAGCTTGGCTAGCCTTCAAATCAATGAGCAGTTCTTC
CDR3: CASSLASLQINEQFF

size: .
D: .
V: TRBV18
J: TRBJ1-3
DNA: TGTGCCAGCTCAACTGGCAGGGTACCGGGAAACACCATATATTTT
CDR3: CASSTGRVPGNTIYF

size: many
D: TRBD1
V: TRBV7-2
J: TRBJ1-1
DNA: TGTGCCAGCAGCTTAGGGTTCAGGGGGCAAAGGGTGAACACTGAAGCTTTCTTT
CDR3: CASSLGFRGQRVNTEAFF

size: .
D: .
V: TRBV5-1
J: TRBJ2-2
DNA: TGCGCCAGCAGCTTGGCATCTGCTAGCAACACCGGGGAGCTGTTTTTT
CDR3: CASSLASASNTGELFF

size: .
D: .
V: TRBV10-3
J: TRBJ2-3
DNA: TGTGCCACCAGAGATCGTGGAGGCCTTACAGATACGCAGTATTTT
CDR3: CATRDRGGLTDTQYF

size: .
D: TRBD1
V: TRBV28
J: TRBJ1-5
DNA: TGTGCCAGCACCAGGGGGTCGGGTAATCAGCCCCAGCATTTT
CDR3: CASTRGSGNQPQHF

size: .
D: .
V: TRBV15
J: TRBJ2-1
DNA: TGTGCCACCAGCCGAGACCCACAGGGCTACTCCAATGAGCAGTTCTTC
CDR3: CATSRDPQGYSNEQFF

size: .
D: TRBD1
V: TRBV6-1
J: TRBJ1-2
DNA: TGTGCCAGCAGTCACGGACAGGGCTATGGCTACACCTTC
CDR3: CASSHGQGYGYTF

size: .
D: .
V: TRBV7-3
J: TRBJ2-3
DNA: TGTGCCAGCAGCTTCACGGACAGAGATACGCAGTATTTT
CDR3: CASSFTDRDTQYF

size: .
D: TRBD1
V: TRBV11-2
J: TRBJ1-4
DNA: TGTGCCAGCAGCCCCCTTTATAGGACAGGGGGCGAAAAACTGTTTTTT
CDR3: CASSPLYRTGGEKLFF

size: .
D: .
V: TRBV5-6
J: TRBJ2-3
DNA: TGTGCCAGCAGTCCGAGGACTATCGCTAGCACAGATACGCAGTATTTT
CDR3: CASSPRTIASTDTQYF

size: .
D: TRBD2
V: TRBV7-9
J: TRBJ2-1
DNA: TGTGCCAGCAGCCCCTTGGGACTAGAGATCTATGAGCAGTTCTTC
CDR3: CASSPLGLEIYEQFF

size: few
D: .
V: TRBV7-9
J: TRBJ2-5
DNA: TGTGCCAGCAGCTCCGGGACGGCCCAAGAGACCCAGTACTTC
CDR3: CASSSGTAQETQYF

size: .
D: TRBD1
V: TRBV29-1
J: TRBJ1-2
DNA: TGCAGCGTCGACGGACAGGGGCGTAACTATGGCTACACCTTC
CDR3: CSVDGQGRNYGYTF

size: few
D: .
V: TRBV7-3
J: TRBJ1-1
DNA: TGTGCCAGCAGCCCGGACACGTTTTTGAACACTGAAGCTTTCTTT
CDR3: CASSPDTFLNTEAFF

size: once
D: .
V: TRBV9
J: TRBJ2-3
DNA: TGTGCCAGCAGCGCAGTAGGGGGAGATACGCAGTATTTT
CDR3: CASSAVGGDTQYF

size: once
D: TRBD1
V: TRBV2
J: TRBJ1-5
DNA: TGTGCCAGCAGCGGCATGGGACAGAGCAATCAGCCCCAGCATTTT
CDR3: CASSGMGQSNQPQHF

size: .
D: .
V: TRBV18
J: TRBJ1-2
DNA: TGTGCCAGCTCACCGACGCGGGCAGGGTCAACGAGCAACTATGGCTACACCTTC
CDR3: CASSPTRAGSTSNYGYTF

size: .
D: TRBD2
V: TRBV13
J: TRBJ2-3
DNA: TGTGCCAGCAGCTTAGGCCTAGCGGGAGGGGGCACAGATACGCAGTATTTT
CDR3: CASSLGLAGGGTDTQYF

size: many
D: .
V: TRBV11-2
J: TRBJ2-7
DNA: TGTGCCAGCAGCCAAAAATACGAGCAGTACTTC
CDR3: CASSQKYEQYF

size: few
D: TRBD1
V: TRBV10-3
J: TRBJ1-2
DNA: TGTGCCATCAGCTTAACCGGGACAGGGGGCTTGTGGGGCTACACCTTC
CDR3: CAISLTGTGGLWGYTF

size: .
D: .
V: TRBV5-1
J: TRBJ1-1
DNA: TGCGCCAGCAGCTTCCAAGCTAACACTGAAGCTTTCTTT
CDR3: CASSFQANTEAFF

size: few
D: TRBD2
V: TRBV10-3
J: TRBJ2-7
DNA: TGTGCCATCAGTCCCCTAGCGGGAGGGCCCCGGACCTACGAGCAGTACTTC
CDR3: CAISPLAGGPRTYEQYF

size: once
D: .
V: TRBV5-1
J: TRBJ1-1
DNA: TGCGCCAGCAGCTTAGAGCAGCCATCTGAAGCTTTCTTT
CDR3: CASSLEQPSEAFF

size: once
D: TRBD1
V: TRBV11-2
J: TRBJ2-7
DNA: TGTGCCAGCAGCTTATCGACAGGGGGTACCTACGAGCAGTACTTC
CDR3: CASSLSTGGTYEQYF

size: .
D: .
V: TRBV7-2
J: TRBJ1-5
DNA: TGTGCCAGCAGCCCCGATTGGGGGGGCAAGCCCCAGCATTTT
CDR3: CASSPDWGGKPQHF

size: .
D: TRBD2
V: TRBV7-9
J: TRBJ2-3
DNA: TGTGCCAGCAGCTTGGGGGCGGGACTAGCGCGAGCAGATACGCAGTATTTT
CDR3: CASSLGAGLARADTQYF

size: .
D: .
V: TRBV4-2
J: TRBJ2-3
DNA: TGTGCCAGCAGCCAAGGTGGGAGCTTGGAATATACGCAGTATTTT
CDR3: CASSQGGSLEYTQYF

size: few
D: TRBD2
V: TRBV6-6
J: TRBJ2-7
DNA: TGTGCCAGCAGTTCTGGACTAGCGGGAGTGGGCGAGCAGTACTTC
CDR3: CASSSGLAGVGEQYF

size: .
D: .
V: TRBV6-6
J: TRBJ2-3
DNA: TGTGCCAGCAGTTACGGGACAGATACGCAGTATTTT
CDR3: CASSYGTDTQYF

size: .
D: TRBD1
V: TRBV5-1
J: TRBJ2-5
DNA: TGCGCCAGCAGCTCGACAGGGATTGAGACCCAGTACTTC
CDR3: CASSSTGIETQYF

size: once
D: TRBD2
V: TRBV5-6
J: TRBJ2-7
DNA: TGTGCCAGCAGCCCATGGCGGGAGGGCCCCGAGCAGTACTTC
CDR3: CASSPWREGPEQYF

size: .
D: .
V: TRBV18
J: TRBJ2-5
DNA: TGTGCCAGCTCCCCAGGACAGTCAATGGAGACCCAGTACTTC
CDR3: CASSPGQSMETQYF

size: few
D: .
V: TRBV29-1
J: TRBJ2-1
DNA: TGCAGCGTTGACTCCGCTCGCTCCTACAATGAGCAGTTCTTC
CDR3: CSVDSARSYNEQFF

size: many
D: TRBD1
V: TRBV4-1
J: TRBJ1-2
DNA: TGCGCCAGCAGCCAGGGGACAGGGAACTATGGCTACACCTTC
CDR3: CASSQGTGNYGYTF

size: .
D: .
V: TRBV9
J: TRBJ1-2
DNA: TGTGCCAGCAGCGTAGTCAGGGGAGGCTACACCTTC
CDR3: CASSVVRGGYTF

size: .
D: .
V: TRBV7-2
J: TRBJ2-3
DNA: TGTGCCAGCAGCTTAGCCAACGCAGATACGCAGTATTTT
CDR3: CASSLANADTQYF

size: .
D: .
V: TRBV30
J: TRBJ1-2
DNA: TGTGCCTGGAATGGGGATAACTATGGCTACACCTTC
CDR3: CAWNGDNYGYTF

size: many
D: .
V: TRBV19
J: TRBJ1-2
DNA: TGTGCCAGTACCCCCGGGGCAGAAGCTAACTATGGCTACACCTTC
CDR3: CASTPGAEANYGYTF

size: .
D: TRBD1
V: TRBV6-6
J: TRBJ1-2
DNA: TGTGCCAGCAGAACCTCGACAGGGCGGAAGGGCTACACCTTC
CDR3: CASRTSTGRKGYTF